The clone carrying this TCR beta chain was recorded a few times. What it binds is not known. The treatment was: oral pan-JAK inhibitor, 5-10 mg twice daily. This sample is part of a study of CD8+ T cells in alopecia areata. Study information: Severity in treated patients was scored by percentage of scalp area affected.

Findings and limits, study-wide: Researchers reported that TCR sharing among patients proved less clear than in mice, possibly HLA-linked. Many expanded lesional clones persisted in scalp and blood during tofacitinib.

Extracted from the samples, RNA was reverse transcribed into cDNA to serve as the sequencing template. Repertoires were generated with immunoSEQ multiplex PCR, while TCRdb's copy carries only in-frame clones and drops some. The table includes 150,000 or so clones, about 54% detected once. CDR3 size: 14 residues. The germline V gene encodes CDR1 GTSNPN and CDR2 SVGIG (reference sequence). The V segment lost 1 base and the J segment 3 bases; nucleotides outside the gene matches: 3. The chain uses TRBV30 and TRBJ2-3, with 8 bases fitting TRBD2. The source of this sequence is a human donor with alopecia areata. Sample: CD4+ T cells sorted from blood, taken at approximately week 55, from a patient treated with tofacitinib. CDR3 sequence (DNA): TGTGCCTGGAGTGCCTCGGGGGGGACAGATACGCAGTATTTT. Encoded protein: CAWSASGGTDTQYF.